The subject of this entry is one T cell receptor (beta chain). This sample stems from a study of shared clonotypes between healthy human individuals. TCRdb keeps only in-frame clones here, not all; method: immunoSEQ multiplex PCR. The table lists 400,000 to 600,000 clones, 79% of them singletons. Trimming took off 5 bases at V and 5 bases at J, with 4 bases between the two ends. CDR1 is KGHSH and CDR2 is LQKENI in the germline V gene. The CDR3 loop spans 11 amino acids. The rearrangement uses TRBV18 and TRBJ2-1; no firm D call. The sample comprised PBMCs. This TCR was sampled from a woman aged 40 to 55 in good health. Some clones in this sample may be carry-over from other donors' samples. The CDR3: CASSGDNEQFF. In DNA, the CDR3 is TGTGCCAGCTCAGGGGACAATGAGCAGTTCTTC.